Included here is one T cell receptor beta chain sequence, with context. TCRdb recomputed calls from the RT-PCR reads with MiXCR, one row per CDR3 protein. Of 400,000 to 550,000 distinct CDR3 sequences detected, 25% appear once; the ten largest clones hold around 2%. This CDR3 spans 16 amino acids. The V end lost 0 bases, the J end lost 0 bases, and 15 bases lay between the germline ends. Per germline, CDR1 SQVTM and CDR2 ANQGSEA. The record originates from a study of response to subunit inactivated influenza vaccine. This sequence was found in a man aged 50-59 years who received an inactivated influenza vaccine. The chain employs TRBV29-1 and TRBJ2-7, with D maybe TRBD1 (6 bases). The sequencing here drew on CD4+ T cells sorted from PBMCs, taken 5 days after vaccination. The CDR3 sequence: CSVEEAFGQFSYEQYF. The CDR3 coding sequence is TGCAGCGTTGAAGAAGCTTTCGGACAGTTCTCCTACGAGCAGTACTTC.